This TCR beta chain was found in a study of siplizumab effects on memory and regulatory T cells (dated by TCRdb to between 2019 and 2020). Regarding the complete study: The study looked at the effect of siplizumab, an anti-CD2 antibody, on alloreactive T-cell subsets in allogeneic mixed lymphocyte reactions made from human PBMCs.

Study-wide findings and limitations: Unstimulated naive T cells appeared to be more diverse than memory T cells, and naive cells seemed to make a substantial contribution to the alloresponse. Among mappable alloreactive CD4+ clones, the Treg-derived fraction averaged about 70% with siplizumab versus around 25% in control reactions. For roughly 80-95% of proliferating CD4+ or CD8+ clones, no naive or memory phenotype could be assigned. The cumulative frequency of alloreactive sequences traceable to unstimulated CD4+ memory T cells was significantly reduced by siplizumab. Whether proliferating Tregs from siplizumab cultures actually had suppressive function was not functionally confirmed. Because sequences below about 10^-5 frequency were poorly captured, only a minor fraction of alloreactive clones could be mapped to unstimulated subsets.

Sorted unstimulated T cells and proliferating T cells recovered from mixed lymphocyte reactions were subjected to TCRbeta CDR3 sequencing. Fresh whole blood from around 11 HLA-typed healthy donors was used to isolate PBMCs. To map where alloreactive clones came from, CD4+ non-regulatory T cells in the unstimulated state were FACS-sorted. On this clone: The antigen it recognizes is unknown. It has no much larger one-base neighbor in the sample; base qualities were not kept.

The method was the immunoSEQ multiplex PCR assay. The deep sequencing platform assayed 90,000 to 100,000 TCR templates per sample. Genomic DNA extracted from sorted T cells was used for TCRbeta CDR3 sequencing. The authors' analysis ran thus. The R programming language was used for clonal analysis of the TCRbeta CDR3 data. Alloreactive CD4+ and CD8+ clones were defined by comparing unstimulated samples with post-reaction CFSE-low samples. Regulatory or non-regulatory origin of alloreactive CD4+ clones was assigned by matching sequences to the sorted unstimulated Treg and non-Treg repertoires. The table comes from immuneACCESS by way of TCRdb, which keeps in-frame sequences with V and J called. Part of the clones is missing from these tables; in studies checked, under half for an unresolved V gene and the rest for unknown reasons. V, J and clone size reflect that table, while D and trimming were determined from the DNA. In all, the sample holds some 100,000 clones, and 93% of those were seen once. Roughly 0.15% of the sample is taken by the ten largest.

The CDR3 runs 19 residues from the cysteine to the phenylalanine. Kept here is only the CDR3 DNA, which spans 57 bases and is read in frame from base 1. V was cut back by 4 bases and J by 1 base, leaving a gap of 23 bases between them. The germline V gene supplies CDR1 MGHRA and CDR2 YSYEKL. This sequence originates from a human donor in good health. The sequencing sample was made of non-Treg CD4+ T cells sorted from blood. Reading the label with the study, this specimen's cell subset or site is: FACS-sorted unstimulated CD4+ non-regulatory T cells. The receptor chain draws on TRBV4-1 and TRBJ2-4, with the D gene call left open. The CDR3 protein sequence reads: CASSPGAPIPVMAKNIQYF. The DNA sequence is given as TGCGCCAGCAGCCCAGGAGCTCCGATCCCGGTAATGGCCAAAAACATTCAGTACTTC.